This record concerns one T cell receptor (beta chain) sequence. This sample is drawn from a study of blood T cell repertoires in COVID-19. CDR3 length: 16 amino acids. The germline V and J ends were trimmed by 5 bases and 0 bases, with 15 bases remaining between them. CDR1 and CDR2 (germline): MNHEY, SMNVEV (reference sequence). Sequencing used immunoSEQ multiplex PCR; TCRdb keeps in-frame clones, though not all of them. Altogether roughly 300,000 clones are present, roughly 90% being singletons, with the ten largest covering 6.4%. This TCR was recovered from a man between 18 and 35 years old who had recovered from COVID-19. The chain is built from TRBV27 and TRBJ2-3; maybe TRBD1 (6 bases). The sequencing sample was made of peripheral blood. This chain's CDR3 is CASSQPGTISTDTQYF. CDR3 nucleotides: TGTGCCAGCAGTCAACCGGGGACAATTAGCACAGATACGCAGTATTTT.